This TCR beta chain emerged from a study of blood T cell repertoires in COVID-19. Across the whole study: Both acute and convalescent COVID-19 samples were obtained from the United States, Italy and Spain. Sample material is recorded as cDNA or gDNA derived from T cells, B-cell-depleted T cells, or PBMCs.

Enrollment of patients from Seattle took place during active infection, with longitudinal follow-up. The sample holds a few counts of this clone. The germline V gene has CDR1 MNHEY and CDR2 SMNVEV (reference sequence). The CDR3 loop spans 13 amino acids. The V and J ends lost 3 bases and 2 bases respectively, with 8 bases between them. In the authors' workflow: Quantification of nucleated cells was approximated via reference gene primer amplification. Clones were read by immunoSEQ multiplex PCR, and TCRdb kept only the in-frame ones, dropping some. V, J and clone size are taken as reported in that table, and D and trimming were inferred from the DNA itself. Altogether roughly 180,000 clones are present, roughly 79% being singletons, with the ten largest covering approximately 10%.

The V gene is TRBV27, the J gene TRBJ2-7; weak D call: TRBD1 (6 bases). The TCR sequence derives from a woman in her thirties or forties with COVID-19, enrolled during active disease. The specimen sequenced was peripheral blood. This CDR3 reads CASSFGQTYEQYF. CDR3 bases: TGTGCCAGCAGTTTTGGACAGACCTACGAGCAGTACTTC.